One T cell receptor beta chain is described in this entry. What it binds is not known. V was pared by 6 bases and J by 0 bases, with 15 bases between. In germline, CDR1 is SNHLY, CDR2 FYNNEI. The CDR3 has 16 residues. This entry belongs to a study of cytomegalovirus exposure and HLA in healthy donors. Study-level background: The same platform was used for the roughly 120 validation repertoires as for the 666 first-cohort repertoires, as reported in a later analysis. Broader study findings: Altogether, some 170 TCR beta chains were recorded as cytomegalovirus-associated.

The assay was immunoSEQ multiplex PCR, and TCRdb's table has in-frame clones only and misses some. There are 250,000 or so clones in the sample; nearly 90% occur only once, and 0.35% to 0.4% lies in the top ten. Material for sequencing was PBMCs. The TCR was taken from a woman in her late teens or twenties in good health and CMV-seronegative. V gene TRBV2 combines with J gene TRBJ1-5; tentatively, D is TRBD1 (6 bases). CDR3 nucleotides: TGTGCCAGCAGAGGACCAGGGGCCCCTAGCAATCAGCCCCAGCATTTT. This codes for CASRGPGAPSNQPQHF. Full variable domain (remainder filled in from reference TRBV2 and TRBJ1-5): EPEVTQTPSHQVTQMGQEVILRCVPISNHLYFYWYRQILGQKVEFLVSFYNNEISEKSEIFDDQFSVERPDGSNFTLKIRSTKLEDSAMYFCASRGPGAPSNQPQHFGDGTRLSIL.